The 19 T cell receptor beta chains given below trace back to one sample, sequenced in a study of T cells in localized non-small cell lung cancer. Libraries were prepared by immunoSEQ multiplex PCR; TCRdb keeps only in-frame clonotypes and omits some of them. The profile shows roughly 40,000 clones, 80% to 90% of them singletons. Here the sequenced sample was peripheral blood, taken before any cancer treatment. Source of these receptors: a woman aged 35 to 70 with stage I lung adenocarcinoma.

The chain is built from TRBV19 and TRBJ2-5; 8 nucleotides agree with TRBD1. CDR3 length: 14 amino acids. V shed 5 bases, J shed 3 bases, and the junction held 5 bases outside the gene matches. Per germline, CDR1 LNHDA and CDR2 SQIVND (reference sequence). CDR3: CASSVGQGEETQYF. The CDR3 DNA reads TGTGCCAGTAGTGTAGGACAGGGCGAAGAGACCCAGTACTTC.

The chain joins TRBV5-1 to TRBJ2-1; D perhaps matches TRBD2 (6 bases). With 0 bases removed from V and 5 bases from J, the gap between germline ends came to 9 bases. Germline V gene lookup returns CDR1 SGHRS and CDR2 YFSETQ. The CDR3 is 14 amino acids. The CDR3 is CASSLESGDNEQFF. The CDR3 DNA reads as TGCGCCAGCAGCTTGGAGTCGGGAGACAATGAGCAGTTCTTC.

The chain's CDR3 is CASSIGTSTETQYF. For the CDR3, the DNA is TGTGCCAGTAGTATCGGGACTAGCACGGAGACCCAGTACTTC. The rearrangement uses TRBV19 and TRBJ2-5; 9 bases match TRBD2. There are 14 residues in the CDR3. In germline, CDR1 is LNHDA, CDR2 SQIVND (reference sequence). V shed 3 bases, J shed 5 bases, and the junction held 4 bases outside the gene matches.

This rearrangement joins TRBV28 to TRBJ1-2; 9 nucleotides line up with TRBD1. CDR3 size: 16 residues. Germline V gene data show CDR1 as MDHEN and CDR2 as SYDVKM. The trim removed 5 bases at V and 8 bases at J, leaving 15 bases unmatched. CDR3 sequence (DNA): TGTGCCAGCAGTACACCGGGACAGGGCCCAGAGGGAGGCTACACCTTC. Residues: CASSTPGQGPEGGYTF.

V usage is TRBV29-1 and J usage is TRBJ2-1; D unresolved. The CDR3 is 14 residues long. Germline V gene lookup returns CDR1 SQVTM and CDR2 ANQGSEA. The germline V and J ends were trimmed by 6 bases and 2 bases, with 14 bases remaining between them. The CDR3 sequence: CSVALQPPYNEQFF. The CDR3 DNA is TGCAGCGTGGCCTTACAGCCCCCCTACAATGAGCAGTTCTTC.

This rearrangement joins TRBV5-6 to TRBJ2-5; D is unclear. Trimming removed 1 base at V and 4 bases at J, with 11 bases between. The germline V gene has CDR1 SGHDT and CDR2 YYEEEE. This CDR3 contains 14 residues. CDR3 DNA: TGTGCCAGCAGCTTGAGACTTTTCGGAGAGACCCAGTACTTC. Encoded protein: CASSLRLFGETQYF.

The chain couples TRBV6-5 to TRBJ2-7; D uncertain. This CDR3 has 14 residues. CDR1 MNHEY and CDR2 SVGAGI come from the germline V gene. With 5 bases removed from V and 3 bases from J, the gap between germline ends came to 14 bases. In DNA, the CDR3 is TGTGCCAGCAGTGCCGGGTCCGGGTTCTACGAGCAGTACTTC. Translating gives CASSAGSGFYEQYF.

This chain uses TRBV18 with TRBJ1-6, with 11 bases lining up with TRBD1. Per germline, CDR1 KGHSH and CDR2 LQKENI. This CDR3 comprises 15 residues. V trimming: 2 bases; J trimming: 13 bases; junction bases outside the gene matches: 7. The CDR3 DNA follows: TGTGCCAGCTCACCATTGCCGGGACAGGGGGTGCCCCTCCACTTT. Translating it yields CASSPLPGQGVPLHF.

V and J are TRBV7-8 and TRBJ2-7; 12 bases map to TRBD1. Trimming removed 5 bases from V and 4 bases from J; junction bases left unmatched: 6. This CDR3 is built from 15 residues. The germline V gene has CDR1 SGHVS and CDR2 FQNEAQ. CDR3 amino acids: CASSLGTGGLYEQYF. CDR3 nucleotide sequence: TGTGCCAGCAGCCTCGGGACAGGGGGCCTTTACGAGCAGTACTTC.

The CDR3 DNA reads as TGTGCCAGCTCGCGAGAAGGAGAGACCCAGTACTTC. This codes for CASSREGETQYF. V is TRBV18 and J is TRBJ2-5; no reliable D call. The CDR3 totals 12 residues. Trimming removed 6 bases at V and 4 bases at J, with 9 bases between. Germline loops: CDR1 KGHSH, CDR2 LQKENI.

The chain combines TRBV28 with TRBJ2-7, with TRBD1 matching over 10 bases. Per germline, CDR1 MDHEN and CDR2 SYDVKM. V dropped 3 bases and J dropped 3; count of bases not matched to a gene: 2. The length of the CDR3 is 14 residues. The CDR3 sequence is CASSLTGGFYEQYF. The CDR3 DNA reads TGTGCCAGCAGTTTGACAGGGGGCTTCTACGAGCAGTACTTC.

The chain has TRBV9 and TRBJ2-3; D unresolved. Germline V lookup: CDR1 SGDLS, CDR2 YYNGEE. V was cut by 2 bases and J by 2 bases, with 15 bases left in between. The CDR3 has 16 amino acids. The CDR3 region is CASSVRSGPYTDTQYF. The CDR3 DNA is TGTGCCAGCAGCGTGAGAAGTGGACCTTACACAGATACGCAGTATTTT.

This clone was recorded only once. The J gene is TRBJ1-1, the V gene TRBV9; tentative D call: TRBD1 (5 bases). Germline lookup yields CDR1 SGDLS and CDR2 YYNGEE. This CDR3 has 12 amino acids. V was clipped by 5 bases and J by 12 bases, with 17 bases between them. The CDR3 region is CASSQVRGETFF. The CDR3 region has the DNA TGTGCCAGCAGTCAAGTACGGGGGGAAACTTTCTTT.

The CDR3 region is CASSQPLYGGNTEAFF. Here the CDR3 DNA reads TGTGCCAGCAGTCAACCCCTTTATGGGGGGAACACTGAAGCTTTCTTT. J is TRBJ1-1 and V is TRBV28, with D possibly being TRBD1 (5 bases). The germline CDR1 and CDR2 sequences are MDHEN and SYDVKM. This CDR3 has 16 amino acids. The V gene lost 5 bases and the J gene lost 1 base, with 17 bases spanning the gap.

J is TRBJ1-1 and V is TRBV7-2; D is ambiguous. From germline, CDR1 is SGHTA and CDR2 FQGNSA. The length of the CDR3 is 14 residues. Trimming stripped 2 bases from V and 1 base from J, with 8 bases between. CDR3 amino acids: CASSLQRQNTEAFF. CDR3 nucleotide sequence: TGTGCCAGCAGCTTACAAAGACAGAACACTGAAGCTTTCTTT.

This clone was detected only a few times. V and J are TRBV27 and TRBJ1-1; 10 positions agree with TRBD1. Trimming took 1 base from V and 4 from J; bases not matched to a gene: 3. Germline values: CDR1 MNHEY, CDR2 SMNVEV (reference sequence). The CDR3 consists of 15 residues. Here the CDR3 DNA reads TGTGCCAGCAGTTTATTTGACAGGGGGCTCACTGAAGCTTTCTTT. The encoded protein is CASSLFDRGLTEAFF.

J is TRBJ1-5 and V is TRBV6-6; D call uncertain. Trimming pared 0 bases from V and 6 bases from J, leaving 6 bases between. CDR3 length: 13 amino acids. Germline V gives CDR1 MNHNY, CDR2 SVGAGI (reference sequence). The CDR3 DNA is TGTGCCAGCAGTTACTCCATAGGTCAGCCCCAGCATTTT. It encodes CASSYSIGQPQHF.

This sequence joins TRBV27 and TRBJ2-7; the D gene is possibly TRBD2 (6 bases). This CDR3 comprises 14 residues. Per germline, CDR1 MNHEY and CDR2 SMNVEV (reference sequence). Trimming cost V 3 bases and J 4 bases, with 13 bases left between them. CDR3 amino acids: CASSLRDGGYEQYF. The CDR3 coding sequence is TGTGCCAGCAGTTTGCGGGATGGGGGGTACGAGCAGTACTTC.

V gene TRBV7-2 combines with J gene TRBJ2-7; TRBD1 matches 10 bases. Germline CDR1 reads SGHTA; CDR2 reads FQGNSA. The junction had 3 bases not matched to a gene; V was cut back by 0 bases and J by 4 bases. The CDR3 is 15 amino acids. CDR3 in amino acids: CASSLAGTGAYEQYF. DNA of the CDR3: TGTGCCAGCAGCTTAGCCGGGACAGGGGCATACGAGCAGTACTTC.